These T cell receptor beta chains were read from a single sample in a study of T cell responses to AZD1222 COVID-19 vaccine. Method: immunoSEQ multiplex PCR; TCRdb's copy keeps in-frame clones and lacks some. The sample contains 180,000 or so clones, roughly 94% of which appear only once. The sequencing here drew on peripheral blood, taken 28 days after the second AZD1222 dose. These receptors were taken from an adult who received the AZD1222 COVID-19 vaccine. Each CDR3 is given with its conserved first and last residue.

J,V,CDR3
TRBJ2-7,TRBV6-5,CASSSSTGVYEQYF
TRBJ1-1,TRBV9,CASSAHSGTEAFF
TRBJ2-1,TRBV7-9,CASSGGLSYNEQFF
TRBJ1-2,TRBV10-3,CAISSGTGHYGYTF
TRBJ1-5,TRBV6-1,CASSEALETHQPQHF
TRBJ2-5,TRBV5-5,CASSLGQGGQETQYF
TRBJ1-3,TRBV28,CASSRGGSGNTIYF
TRBJ1-3,TRBV5-1,CASGREGSSGNTIYF
TRBJ2-7,TRBV12-3/TRBV12-4,CATIIYEQYF
TRBJ1-2,TRBV10-1,CASGRGPYGYTF
TRBJ2-3,TRBV21-1,CASTPGASGGYSTDTQYF
TRBJ2-3,TRBV10-2,CASRTPGAKDTQYF
TRBJ1-2,TRBV6-5,CASSSNYGYTF
TRBJ1-2,TRBV5-6,CASSLGAGSSNYGYTF
TRBJ2-5,TRBV28,CASSPGLAGVETQYF
TRBJ2-3,TRBV2,CASRRASGSQSTDTQYF
TRBJ2-1,TRBV29-1,CSVSLLAGGRNNEQFF
TRBJ1-2,TRBV6-2/TRBV6-3,CASSYLQGDGGYTF
TRBJ1-1,TRBV28,CASAKVWNTEAFF
TRBJ2-5,TRBV15,CATSRGGRKETQYF
TRBJ2-7,TRBV6-6,CASSYPLIPEQYF
TRBJ1-1,TRBV30,CAWSSRSGGEAFF
TRBJ2-2,TRBV5-1,CASSQGWAGNTGELFF
TRBJ1-1,TRBV29-1,CSVVGQGVNTEAFF
TRBJ2-7,TRBV7-9,CASSPDRDYEQYF
TRBJ2-7,TRBV10-3,CAISSTSTSYEQYF
TRBJ1-2,TRBV5-1,CASSSLDRGSYGYTF
TRBJ1-6,TRBV12-3/TRBV12-4,CASSWTGDTTLHF
TRBJ1-1,TRBV5-6,CASSFGVGTEAFF
TRBJ1-4,TRBV6-5,CASRTVGATNEKLFF
TRBJ1-4,TRBV5-4,CASSSQGRGEKLFF
TRBJ2-3,TRBV2,CASSRLAGGTDTQYF
TRBJ2-6,TRBV4-2,CASSPFRTETGANVLTF
TRBJ1-4,TRBV6-5,CASSFSRGHNEKLFF
TRBJ2-1,TRBV29-1,CSIQLGNNEQFF
TRBJ1-2,TRBV19,CASKDGGGYGYTF
TRBJ2-1,TRBV9,CASSVVSARYNEQFF
TRBJ2-3,TRBV13,CASSLRGGQTSTDTQYF
TRBJ2-2,TRBV5-6,CASSLPSGGAVELFF
TRBJ2-1,TRBV2,CASSPPSGAYNEQFF
TRBJ1-1,TRBV7-9,CASSYTRSGDTEAFF
TRBJ1-1,TRBV5-1,CASSPGPREAEAFF
TRBJ1-2,TRBV11-2,CASRGQGALGGYTF
TRBJ2-5,TRBV5-1,CASSPQPTGLPQETQYF
TRBJ1-3,TRBV30,CAWLTSGNTIYF
TRBJ2-2,TRBV15,CATSGPSGRAGELFF
TRBJ2-3,TRBV30,CAWSKGFGTDTQYF
TRBJ1-2,TRBV7-2,CASRRSGGVYGYTF
TRBJ1-1,TRBV4-2,CASSQEGRGRNTEAFF
TRBJ2-1,TRBV27,CASSSTLNEQFF
TRBJ1-2,TRBV3-1/TRBV3-2,CASSQDVDYGYTF
TRBJ2-7,TRBV6-2/TRBV6-3,CASSYTQYEQYF
TRBJ1-2,TRBV27,CASSLPGVGYTF